The text below deals with one TCR beta chain. Its specificity is unknown. The CDR3 sequence is 15 residues long. Germline V CDR1 and CDR2: MNHEY, SVGAGI. Trimming stripped 2 bases from V and 3 bases from J, with 11 bases between. The sample originates from a study of shared clonotypes between healthy human individuals. Study information: A donor's plate count was three for CD4 naive and three for CD4 memory; CD8 naive had two and CD8 memory one.

Profiling relied on immunoSEQ multiplex PCR, and the TCRdb table lists in-frame clones only, not all of them. The table includes nearly 1,000,000 clones, over 60% detected once. General study findings and limits: Represented genetic and exposure-history diversity was restricted by having few donors. Compared with clonotypes that all four donors shared, non-shared clonotypes had lower generation probabilities.

V and J are TRBV6-5 and TRBJ2-1; TRBD2 might be the D (5 bases). Sequenced input: memory CD4+ T cells sorted from blood. Subset here: CD45RA-negative fraction. The TCR originated in a man younger than 35 in good health. The CDR3 here is CASSYEGSYYNEQFF. The CDR3 DNA follows: TGTGCCAGCAGTTACGAGGGAAGCTACTACAATGAGCAGTTCTTC.